A selection of T cell receptor beta chains follows, all from one sample in a study of T cell responses to AZD1222 COVID-19 vaccine. The protocol was immunoSEQ multiplex PCR, while the TCRdb copy is restricted to in-frame clones and leaves out a portion. The sample has roughly 67,000 clones, more than 70% seen once. The source material was peripheral blood, sampled on day 0 of AZD1222 vaccination. These receptors were collected from an adult in good health. Each CDR3 is given with its conserved first and last residue. D genes are given only for firm matches. Part of the rows lack a size; the others show once, few, many or a class for expanded clones.

CDR3 DNA	CDR3 protein	D gene	clone size	V gene	J gene
TGCAGTGCCAGTTTCCGGGCCTTCTACGAGCAGTACTTC	CSASFRAFYEQYF	NA	NA	TRBV20-1	TRBJ2-7
TGTGCGTCCAGAGCGGGGGCGAGCTCCTACAATGAGCAGTTCTTC	CASRAGASSYNEQFF	TRBD2	few	TRBV30	TRBJ2-1
TGTGCCAGCAGCTTGTCTCCTTCGCGGGGGAGCTCCTACAATGAGCAGTTCTTC	CASSLSPSRGSSYNEQFF	TRBD2	NA	TRBV5-5	TRBJ2-1
TGTGCCAGCTGTCAACAGGATTCACCCCTCCACTTT	CASCQQDSPLHF	NA	NA	TRBV28	TRBJ1-6
TGTGCCAGCTCACCAGGGACAGTCTATAATTCACCCCTCCACTTT	CASSPGTVYNSPLHF	TRBD1	NA	TRBV18	TRBJ1-6
TGTGCCAGCAGTTACTCGAGGGGGGCCCCCTACACCTTC	CASSYSRGAPYTF	NA	few	TRBV6-5	TRBJ1-2
TGCGCCAGCAGCGCGACCTCAGGGACTACTGGAAACACCATATATTTT	CASSATSGTTGNTIYF	NA	NA	TRBV5-1	TRBJ1-3
TGTGCCATCAGTTCCGGGGTGCCCGAGGATACGCAGTATTTT	CAISSGVPEDTQYF	NA	NA	TRBV10-3	TRBJ2-3
TGCAGCGTTGGATCAGGGTCCCTCGGAAACACCATATATTTT	CSVGSGSLGNTIYF	NA	NA	TRBV29-1	TRBJ1-3
TGTGCCAGCAGCTCCCTGAGGGGGCCCCAGTACTTC	CASSSLRGPQYF	TRBD1	once	TRBV11-2	TRBJ2-5
TGCGCCAGCGGGCCCGGTACTGAAGCTTTCTTT	CASGPGTEAFF	NA	NA	TRBV4-1	TRBJ1-1